This entry concerns a single TCR beta chain. Each donor was administered nivolumab, ipilimumab, aspirin, low-dose cyclophosphamide and low-dose radiotherapy. Those eligible were patients bearing advanced solid tumors lacking tumor-infiltrating lymphocytes. The data originate from a study of low-dose radiotherapy and immunotherapy resistance in tumors. Study in general: Cohort 2 received 1 Gy per fraction every two weeks, totaling 13 Gy over 26 weeks. Starting cycle 1 day 1, oral aspirin 300 mg was given daily for four cycles.

The CDR3 has 13 residues. Germline CDR1 reads LGHDT; CDR2 reads YNNKEL (reference sequence). V was trimmed by 1 base and J by 9 bases, leaving 10 bases between them. With TRAV- and TRBV-specific primers, first-strand cDNA was made, covering the alpha and beta chains. With a V-primer adapter and a constant-region primer, TCRs were amplified for 20 to 25 PCR cycles. TCRdb re-called the reads with MiXCR, one entry per CDR3 protein. The table records about 12,000 distinct CDR3 sequences, roughly 80% of them present only once. This clonotype originated in a human donor with advanced metastatic prostate, ovarian, gallbladder or colorectal cancer (not recorded which). This table probably holds off-target reads from a library built for another chain. The rearrangement uses TRBV3-1 and TRBJ2-1; D is unclear. The DNA of the CDR3 is TGTGCCAGCAGCCAAGTCCTGACGAGTGAGCAGTTCTTC. Protein: CASSQVLTSEQFF.